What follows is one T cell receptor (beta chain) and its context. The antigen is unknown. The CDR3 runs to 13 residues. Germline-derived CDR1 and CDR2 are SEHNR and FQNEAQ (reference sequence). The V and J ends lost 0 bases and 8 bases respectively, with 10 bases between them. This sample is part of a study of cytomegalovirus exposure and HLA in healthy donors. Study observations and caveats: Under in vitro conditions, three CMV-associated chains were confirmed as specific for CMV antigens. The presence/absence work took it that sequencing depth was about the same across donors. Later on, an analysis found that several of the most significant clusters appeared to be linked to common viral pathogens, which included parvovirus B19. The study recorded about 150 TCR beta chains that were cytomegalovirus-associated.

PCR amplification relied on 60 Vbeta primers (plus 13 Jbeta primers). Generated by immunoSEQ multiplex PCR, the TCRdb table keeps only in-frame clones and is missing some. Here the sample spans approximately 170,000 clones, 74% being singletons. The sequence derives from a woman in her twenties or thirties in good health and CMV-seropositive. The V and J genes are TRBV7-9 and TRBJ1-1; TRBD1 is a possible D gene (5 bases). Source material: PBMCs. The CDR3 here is CASSLALGLEAFF. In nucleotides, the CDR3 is TGTGCCAGCAGCTTAGCGTTGGGACTAGAAGCTTTCTTT.